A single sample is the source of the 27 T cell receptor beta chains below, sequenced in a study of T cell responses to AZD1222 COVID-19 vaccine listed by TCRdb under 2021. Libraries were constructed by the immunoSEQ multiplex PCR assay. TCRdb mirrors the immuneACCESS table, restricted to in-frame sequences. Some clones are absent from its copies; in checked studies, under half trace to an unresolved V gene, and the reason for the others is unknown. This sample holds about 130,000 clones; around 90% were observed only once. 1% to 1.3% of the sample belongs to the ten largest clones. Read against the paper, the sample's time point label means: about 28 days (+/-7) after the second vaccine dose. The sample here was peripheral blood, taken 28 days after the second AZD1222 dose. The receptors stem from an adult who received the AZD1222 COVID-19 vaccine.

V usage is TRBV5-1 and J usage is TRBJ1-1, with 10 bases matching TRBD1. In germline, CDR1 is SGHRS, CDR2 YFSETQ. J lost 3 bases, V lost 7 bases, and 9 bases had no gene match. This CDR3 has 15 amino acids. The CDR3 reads CASRQGAFADTEAFF. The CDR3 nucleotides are TGCGCCAGCCGACAGGGGGCGTTTGCGGACACTGAAGCTTTCTTT. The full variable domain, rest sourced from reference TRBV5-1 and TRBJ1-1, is KAGVTQTPRYLIKTRGQQVTLSCSPISGHRSVSWYQQTPGQGLQFLFEYFSETQRNKGNFPGRFSGRQFSNSRSEMNVSTLELGDSALYLCASRQGAFADTEAFFGQGTRLTVV.

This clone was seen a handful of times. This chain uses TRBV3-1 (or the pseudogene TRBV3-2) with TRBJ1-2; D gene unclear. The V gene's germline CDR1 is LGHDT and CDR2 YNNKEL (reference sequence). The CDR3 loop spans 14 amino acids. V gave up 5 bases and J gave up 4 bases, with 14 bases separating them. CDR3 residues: CASSASHSLYGYTF. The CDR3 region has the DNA TGTGCCAGCAGCGCATCGCACTCCCTCTATGGCTACACCTTC.

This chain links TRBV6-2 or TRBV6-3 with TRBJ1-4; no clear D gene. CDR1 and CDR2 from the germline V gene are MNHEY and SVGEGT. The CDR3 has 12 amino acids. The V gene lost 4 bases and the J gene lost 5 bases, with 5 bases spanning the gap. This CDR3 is CASSWANEKLFF. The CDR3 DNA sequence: TGTGCCAGCAGTTGGGCAAATGAAAAACTGTTTTTT.

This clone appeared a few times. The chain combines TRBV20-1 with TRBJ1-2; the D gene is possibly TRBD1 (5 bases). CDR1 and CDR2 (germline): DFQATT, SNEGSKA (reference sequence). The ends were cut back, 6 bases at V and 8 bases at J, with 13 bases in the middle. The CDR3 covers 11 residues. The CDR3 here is CSARRGGGYTF. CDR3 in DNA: TGCAGTGCGAGGAGGGGAGGGGGCTACACCTTC.

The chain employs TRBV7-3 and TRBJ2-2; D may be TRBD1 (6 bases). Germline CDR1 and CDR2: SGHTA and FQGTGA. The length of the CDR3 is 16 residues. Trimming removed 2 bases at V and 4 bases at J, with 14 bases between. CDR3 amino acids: CASSLSRDTSTGELFF. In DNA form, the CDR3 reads TGTGCCAGCAGCTTATCCCGGGACACAAGCACCGGGGAGCTGTTTTTT.

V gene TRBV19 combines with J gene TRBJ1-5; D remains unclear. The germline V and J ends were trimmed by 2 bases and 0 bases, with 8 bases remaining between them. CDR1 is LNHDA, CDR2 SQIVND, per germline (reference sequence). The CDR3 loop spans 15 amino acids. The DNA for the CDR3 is TGTGCCAGTAGTATATTCCGGGATAGCAATCAGCCCCAGCATTTT. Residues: CASSIFRDSNQPQHF.

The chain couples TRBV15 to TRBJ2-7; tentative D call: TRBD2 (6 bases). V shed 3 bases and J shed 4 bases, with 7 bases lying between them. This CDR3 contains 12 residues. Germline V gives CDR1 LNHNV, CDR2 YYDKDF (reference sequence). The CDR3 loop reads CATSRGRYEQYF. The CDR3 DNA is TGTGCCACCAGCAGGGGGAGGTACGAGCAGTACTTC.

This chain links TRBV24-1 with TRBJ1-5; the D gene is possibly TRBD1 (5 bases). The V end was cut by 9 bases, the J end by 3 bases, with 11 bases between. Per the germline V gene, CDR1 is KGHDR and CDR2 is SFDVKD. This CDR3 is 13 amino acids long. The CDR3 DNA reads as TGTGCCACCGGGGAGGGGAACAATCAGCCCCAGCATTTT. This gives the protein CATGEGNNQPQHF.

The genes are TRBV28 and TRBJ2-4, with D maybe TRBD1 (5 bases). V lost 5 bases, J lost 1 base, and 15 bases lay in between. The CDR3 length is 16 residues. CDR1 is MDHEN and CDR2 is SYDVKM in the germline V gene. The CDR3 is CASSPGQIGAKNIQYF. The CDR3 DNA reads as TGTGCCAGCAGTCCTGGACAAATTGGGGCCAAAAACATTCAGTACTTC.

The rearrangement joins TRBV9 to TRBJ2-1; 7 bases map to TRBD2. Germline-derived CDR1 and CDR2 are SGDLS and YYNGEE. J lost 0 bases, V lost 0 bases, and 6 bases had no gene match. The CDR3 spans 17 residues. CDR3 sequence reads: CASSVGGGVSSYNEQFF. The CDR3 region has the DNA TGTGCCAGCAGCGTAGGTGGGGGGGTTAGCTCCTACAATGAGCAGTTCTTC.

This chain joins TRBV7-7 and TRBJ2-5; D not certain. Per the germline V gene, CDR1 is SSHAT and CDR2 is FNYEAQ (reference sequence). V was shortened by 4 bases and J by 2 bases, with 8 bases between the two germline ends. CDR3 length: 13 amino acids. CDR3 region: CASSSEAQETQYF. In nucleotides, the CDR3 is TGTGCCAGCAGCTCCGAAGCACAAGAGACCCAGTACTTC.

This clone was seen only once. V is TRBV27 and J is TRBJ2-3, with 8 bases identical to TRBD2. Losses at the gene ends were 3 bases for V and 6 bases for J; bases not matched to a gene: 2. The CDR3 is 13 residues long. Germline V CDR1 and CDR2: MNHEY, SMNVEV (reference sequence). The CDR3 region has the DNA TGTGCCAGCAGTTTCCGGGAGGGGGATACGCAGTATTTT. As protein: CASSFREGDTQYF.

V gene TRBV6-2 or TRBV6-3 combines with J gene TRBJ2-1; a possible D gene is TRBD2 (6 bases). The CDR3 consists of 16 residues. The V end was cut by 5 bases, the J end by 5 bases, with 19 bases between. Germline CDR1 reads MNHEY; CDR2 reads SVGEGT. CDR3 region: CASSGGLRGGNNEQFF. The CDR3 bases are TGTGCCAGCAGTGGCGGGTTGCGGGGAGGTAACAATGAGCAGTTCTTC.

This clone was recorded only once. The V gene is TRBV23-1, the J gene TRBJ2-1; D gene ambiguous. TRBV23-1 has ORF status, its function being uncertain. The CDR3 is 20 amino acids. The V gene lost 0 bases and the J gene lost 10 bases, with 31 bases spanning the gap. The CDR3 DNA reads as TGCGCCAGCAGTCAATCCTTCGGCACGGAGTACAAACCCGCTGGGAAGGAGCAGTTCTTC. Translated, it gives CASSQSFGTEYKPAGKEQFF.

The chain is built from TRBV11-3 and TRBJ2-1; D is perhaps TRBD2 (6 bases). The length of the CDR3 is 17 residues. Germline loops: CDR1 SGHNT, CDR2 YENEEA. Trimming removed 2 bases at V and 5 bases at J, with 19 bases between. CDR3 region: CASSLSSGRGGNNEQFF. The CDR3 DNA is TGTGCCAGCAGCTTATCCAGCGGGCGAGGTGGAAACAATGAGCAGTTCTTC.

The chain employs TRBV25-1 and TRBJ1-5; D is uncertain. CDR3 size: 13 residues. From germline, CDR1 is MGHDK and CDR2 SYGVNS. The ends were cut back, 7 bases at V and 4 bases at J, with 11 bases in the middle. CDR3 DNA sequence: TGTGCCAGCATAACAGCGAGAAATCAGCCCCAGCATTTT. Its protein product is CASITARNQPQHF.

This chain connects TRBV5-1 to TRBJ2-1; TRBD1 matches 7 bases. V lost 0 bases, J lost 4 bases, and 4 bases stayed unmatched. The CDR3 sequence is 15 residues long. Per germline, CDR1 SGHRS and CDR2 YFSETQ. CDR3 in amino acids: CASSLVAGGYNEQFF. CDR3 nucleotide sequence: TGCGCCAGCAGCTTGGTGGCAGGGGGATACAATGAGCAGTTCTTC.

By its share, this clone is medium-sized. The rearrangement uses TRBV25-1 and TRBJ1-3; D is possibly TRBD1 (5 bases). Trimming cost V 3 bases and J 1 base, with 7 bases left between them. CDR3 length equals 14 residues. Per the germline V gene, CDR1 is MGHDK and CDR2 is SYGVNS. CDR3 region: CASSEGGSGNTIYF. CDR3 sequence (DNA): TGTGCCAGCAGTGAGGGGGGGTCTGGAAACACCATATATTTT.

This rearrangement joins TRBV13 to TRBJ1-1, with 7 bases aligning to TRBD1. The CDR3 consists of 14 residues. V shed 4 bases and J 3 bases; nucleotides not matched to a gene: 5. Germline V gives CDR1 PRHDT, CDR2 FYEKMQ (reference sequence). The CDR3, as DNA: TGTGCCAGCAGCTCACAGGGGTGGCACACTGAAGCTTTCTTT. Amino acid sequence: CASSSQGWHTEAFF. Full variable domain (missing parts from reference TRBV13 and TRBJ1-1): AAGVIQSPRHLIKEKRETATLKCYPIPRHDTVYWYQQGPGQDPQFLISFYEKMQSDKGSIPDRFSAQQFSDYHSELNMSSLELGDSALYFCASSSQGWHTEAFFGQGTRLTVV.

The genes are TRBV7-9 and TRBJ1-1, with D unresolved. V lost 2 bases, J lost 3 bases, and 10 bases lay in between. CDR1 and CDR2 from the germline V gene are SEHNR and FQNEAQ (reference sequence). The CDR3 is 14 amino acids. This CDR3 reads CASSLQGSDTEAFF. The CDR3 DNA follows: TGTGCCAGCAGCTTACAAGGATCGGACACTGAAGCTTTCTTT.

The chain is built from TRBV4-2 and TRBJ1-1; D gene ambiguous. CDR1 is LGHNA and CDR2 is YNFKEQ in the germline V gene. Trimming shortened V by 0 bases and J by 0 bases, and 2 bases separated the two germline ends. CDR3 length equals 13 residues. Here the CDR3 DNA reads TGTGCCAGCAGCCAAGATCTGAACACTGAAGCTTTCTTT. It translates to CASSQDLNTEAFF.

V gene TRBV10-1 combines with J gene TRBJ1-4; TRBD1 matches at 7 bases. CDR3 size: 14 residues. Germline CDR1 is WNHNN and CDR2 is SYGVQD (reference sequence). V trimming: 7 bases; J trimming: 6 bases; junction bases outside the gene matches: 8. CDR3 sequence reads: CASTQGDPDEKLFF. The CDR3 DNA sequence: TGCGCCAGCACCCAGGGGGACCCGGATGAAAAACTGTTTTTT.

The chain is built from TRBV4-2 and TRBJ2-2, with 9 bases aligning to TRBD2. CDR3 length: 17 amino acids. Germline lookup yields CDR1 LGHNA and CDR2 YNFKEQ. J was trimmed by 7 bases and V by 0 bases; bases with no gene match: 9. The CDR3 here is CASSQDLSGRLGGELFF. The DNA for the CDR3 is TGTGCCAGCAGCCAAGATTTGAGCGGGAGGCTGGGCGGGGAGCTGTTTTTT.

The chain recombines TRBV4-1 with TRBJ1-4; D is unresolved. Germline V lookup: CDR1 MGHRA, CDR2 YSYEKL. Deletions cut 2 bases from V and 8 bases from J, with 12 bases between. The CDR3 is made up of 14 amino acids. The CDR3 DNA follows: TGCGCCAGCAGCCAAAGTTTGGAGAGAGAAAAACTGTTTTTT. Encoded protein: CASSQSLEREKLFF.

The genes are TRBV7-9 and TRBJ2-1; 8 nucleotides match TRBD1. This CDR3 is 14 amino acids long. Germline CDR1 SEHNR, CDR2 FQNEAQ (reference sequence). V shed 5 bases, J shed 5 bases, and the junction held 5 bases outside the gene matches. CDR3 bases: TGTGCCAGCAGCCCCGGACAGGGTAACAATGAGCAGTTCTTC. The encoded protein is CASSPGQGNNEQFF.

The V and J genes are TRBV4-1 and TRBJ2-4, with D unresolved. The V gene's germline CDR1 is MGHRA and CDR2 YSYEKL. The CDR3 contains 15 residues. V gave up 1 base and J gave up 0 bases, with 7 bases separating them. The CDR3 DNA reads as TGCGCCAGCAGCCAAGCAGGCCTAGCCAAAAACATTCAGTACTTC. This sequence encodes CASSQAGLAKNIQYF.

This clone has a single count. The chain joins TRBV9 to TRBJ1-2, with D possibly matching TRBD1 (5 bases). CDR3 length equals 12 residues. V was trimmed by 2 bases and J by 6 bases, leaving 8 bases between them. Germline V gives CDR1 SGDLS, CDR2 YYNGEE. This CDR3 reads CASSVGQNGYTF. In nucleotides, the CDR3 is TGTGCCAGCAGCGTTGGACAAAATGGCTACACCTTC.